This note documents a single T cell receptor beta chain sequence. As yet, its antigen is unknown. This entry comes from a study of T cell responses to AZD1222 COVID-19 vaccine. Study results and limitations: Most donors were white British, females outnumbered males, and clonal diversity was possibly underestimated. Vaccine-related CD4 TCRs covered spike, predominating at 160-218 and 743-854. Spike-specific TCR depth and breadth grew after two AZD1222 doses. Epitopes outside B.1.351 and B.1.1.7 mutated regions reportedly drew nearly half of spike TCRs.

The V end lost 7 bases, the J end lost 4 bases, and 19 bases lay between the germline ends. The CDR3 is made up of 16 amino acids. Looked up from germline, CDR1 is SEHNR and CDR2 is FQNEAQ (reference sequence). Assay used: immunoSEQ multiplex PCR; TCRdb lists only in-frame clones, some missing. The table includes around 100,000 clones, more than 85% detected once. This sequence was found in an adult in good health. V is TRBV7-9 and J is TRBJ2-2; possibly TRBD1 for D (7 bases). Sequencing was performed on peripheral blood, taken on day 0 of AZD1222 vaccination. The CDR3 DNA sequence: TGTGCCAGCATCTACCGACAGGGAGGATCCACCGGGGAGCTGTTTTTT. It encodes CASIYRQGGSTGELFF.